One and the same sample provided the 6 T cell receptor beta chains below, sequenced in a study of T cell clonality in common variable immunodeficiency. TCRdb keeps only in-frame clones here, not all; method: immunoSEQ multiplex PCR. Altogether fewer than 60,000 clones were found in the sample, and no singletons occur. Source material: peripheral blood mononuclear cells. The receptors come from a person aged 18 to 75 in good health.

This clone was counted at least ten times. The observed sequence ends 3 residues before the CDR3 terminus, with the missing tail filled in from the germline J gene. V and J are TRBV6-1 and TRBJ1-5; possibly TRBD1 for D (6 bases). This CDR3 contains 15 residues. Germline V gene sequence: CDR1 MNHNS, CDR2 SASEGT. The V gene lost 3 bases and the J gene lost 1 base, with 10 bases spanning the gap. The CDR3 DNA, read in part, is TGTGCCAGCAGTGACAGGGGAGGCAGCAATCAGCCC. The encoded protein is CASSDRGGSNQP. The full CDR3 sequence reads CASSDRGGSNQPQHF.

In regard to this clone: The DNA ends 3 residues before the CDR3 does, and the rest of the CDR3 is filled in from the germline J gene. The rearrangement joins TRBV7-6 to TRBJ1-6; TRBD1 is a possible D gene (6 bases). The CDR3 runs 15 residues. V dropped 1 base and J dropped 6 bases, with 10 bases sitting between them. CDR1 SGHVS and CDR2 FNYEAQ come from the germline V gene. The CDR3: CASSLEDSTNSPLHF. The sequenced CDR3 bases are TGTGCCAGCAGCTTAGAGGACAGCACTAATTCACCC.

This clone has ten or more counts. Sequencing ends 3 residues short of the CDR3 end; the germline J gene provides the rest. The chain is built from TRBV5-4 and TRBJ1-2; TRBD1 agrees at 7 bases. V lost 2 bases to trimming and J lost 4 bases; unmatched junction nucleotides: 5. The CDR3 extends over 14 amino acids. CDR1 SGHNT and CDR2 YYREEE come from the germline V gene (reference sequence). The sequenced part of the CDR3 DNA is TGTGCCAGCAGCTTTAGGGCAGGGGGCTATGGC. Translation gives CASSFRAGGYG. The complete CDR3 reads CASSFRAGGYGYTF.

This clone was counted between two and nine times. The sequence runs out 3 residues before the end of the CDR3; the remainder is reconstructed from the germline J gene. The V gene is TRBV19, the J gene TRBJ2-1, with D perhaps matching TRBD1 (6 bases). Trimming took off 2 bases at V and 5 bases at J, with 16 bases between the two ends. Germline CDR1 reads LNHDA; CDR2 reads SQIVND (reference sequence). This CDR3 spans 16 amino acids. The CDR3 is CASSIMGQGTHNEQFF. The sequenced part of the CDR3 DNA is TGTGCCAGTAGTATAATGGGGCAGGGGACCCACAATGAG.

This clone has a handful of counts. The read ends 3 residues before the CDR3 terminus; that terminus is restored from the germline J gene. The chain has TRBV5-6 and TRBJ2-5; no reliable D call. CDR1 and CDR2 (germline): SGHDT, YYEEEE. The CDR3 length is 13 residues. V lost 7 bases and J lost 5, with 15 bases in between. The CDR3 DNA, read in part, is TGTGCCAGCGCGTTACGTGCATGGGAGACC. It encodes CASALRAWET. From start to end, the CDR3 is CASALRAWETQYF.

This clone was counted ten times or more. The CDR3 is cut off 3 residues early in the read; its end comes from the germline J gene. V is TRBV5-1 and J is TRBJ2-3; 13 positions match TRBD2. Germline V gene lookup returns CDR1 SGHRS and CDR2 YFSETQ. The V segment lost 4 bases and the J segment 3 bases; nucleotides outside the gene matches: 11. The length of the CDR3 is 18 residues. The CDR3 DNA, read in part, is TGCGCCAGCAGCATTGTGGGTAGGACTAGCGGGGGTACAGATACG. This encodes CASSIVGRTSGGTDT. From start to end, the CDR3 is CASSIVGRTSGGTDTQYF.